This T cell receptor (beta chain) is drawn from a study of immune evolution from preneoplasia to lung adenocarcinoma. In this sample, this clone turned up once. Its antigen is not identified. Overall study findings and caveats: Clonality was highest in normal lung, lower in later-stage lesions apparently. Compared with EGFR-mutant or double wild-type lesions, KRAS-mutant nodules were more clonal.

TCRdb's table, derived via immunoSEQ multiplex PCR, lists solely in-frame clones and lacks some. The sample comprises thousands of clones, 80% to 90% of which are singletons, and 5% to 7% rests with the top ten. This CDR3 comprises 13 residues. V lost 1 base to trimming and J lost 6 bases, with 9 bases between them. From germline, CDR1 is GTSNPN and CDR2 SVGIG (reference sequence). Premalignant or tumor cells were enriched by macro-dissection after pathologic assessment. Sequences were obtained from FFPE minimally invasive lung adenocarcinoma tissue. The chain has TRBV30 and TRBJ2-2; D is possibly TRBD2 (5 bases). This receptor was identified in a person in their 70s with lung adenocarcinoma. The CDR3 is CAWSGLAAGELFF. The CDR3, as DNA: TGTGCCTGGAGTGGTCTAGCAGCCGGGGAGCTGTTTTTT.